These 5 T cell receptor beta chains share one sample of origin, sequenced in a study of neurological immune-mediated disorders. A single record per CDR3 protein comes from TCRdb applying MiXCR to the 5' RACE reads. The sample includes roughly 48,000 distinct CDR3 sequences, about a quarter seen only once; the top ten take over 20%. The sequencing input was PBMCs. The source is a woman aged 70-85 years in good health.

This clonotype has a count of ten or more. The rearrangement joins TRBV7-2 to TRBJ1-1; no clear D gene. Trimming took 1 base from V and 10 from J, leaving 16 bases between them. Looked up from germline, CDR1 is SGHTA and CDR2 is FQGNSA. CDR3 size: 14 residues. The CDR3 sequence is CASSLVSGQIGAFF. CDR3 coding DNA: TGTGCCAGCAGCTTAGTATCGGGCCAGATTGGAGCTTTCTTT.

This clonotype appeared a few times. This rearrangement joins TRBV9 to TRBJ1-2; 7 bases line up with TRBD1. CDR3 length: 15 amino acids. J lost 4 bases, V lost 0 bases, and 6 bases had no gene match. Germline V gene data show CDR1 as SGDLS and CDR2 as YYNGEE. The chain's CDR3 is CASSVGGGSGYGYTF. Here the CDR3 DNA reads TGTGCCAGCAGCGTAGGAGGGGGCTCGGGCTATGGCTACACCTTC.

The count of this clonotype is one. The CDR3 ends on some other residue instead of the conserved phenylalanine or tryptophan, so this is likely a read error. It is unclear where the CDR3 begins or ends on the DNA, so no DNA is shown, and the CDR3 is as TCRdb lists it. The chain combines TRBV20-1 with TRBJ2-4; TRBD2, the table's D call, was not compared with the DNA. The CDR3 is 13 amino acids in total, end residues counted. CDR1 DFQATT and CDR2 SNEGSKA come from the germline V gene (reference sequence). The CDR3: CSARDSDSGSRYL.

This clonotype was counted only a few times. The V gene is TRBV12-3 or TRBV12-4, the J gene TRBJ1-2; D call uncertain. The CDR3 has 13 amino acids. The V end was cut by 8 bases, the J end by 4 bases, with 14 bases between. This CDR3 reads CASSTSPTYGYTF. CDR3 in DNA: TGTGCCAGCTCGACCTCACCTACCTATGGCTACACCTTC.

This clonotype was seen many times. This rearrangement joins TRBV7-9 to TRBJ2-3; D gene unclear. The length of the CDR3 is 14 residues. V lost 7 bases to trimming and J lost 0 bases, with 11 bases between them. CDR1 is SEHNR, CDR2 FQNEAQ, per germline (reference sequence). The DNA for the CDR3 is TGTGCCAGCAACGAATGGGGTAGCACAGATACGCAGTATTTT. It specifies CASNEWGSTDTQYF.